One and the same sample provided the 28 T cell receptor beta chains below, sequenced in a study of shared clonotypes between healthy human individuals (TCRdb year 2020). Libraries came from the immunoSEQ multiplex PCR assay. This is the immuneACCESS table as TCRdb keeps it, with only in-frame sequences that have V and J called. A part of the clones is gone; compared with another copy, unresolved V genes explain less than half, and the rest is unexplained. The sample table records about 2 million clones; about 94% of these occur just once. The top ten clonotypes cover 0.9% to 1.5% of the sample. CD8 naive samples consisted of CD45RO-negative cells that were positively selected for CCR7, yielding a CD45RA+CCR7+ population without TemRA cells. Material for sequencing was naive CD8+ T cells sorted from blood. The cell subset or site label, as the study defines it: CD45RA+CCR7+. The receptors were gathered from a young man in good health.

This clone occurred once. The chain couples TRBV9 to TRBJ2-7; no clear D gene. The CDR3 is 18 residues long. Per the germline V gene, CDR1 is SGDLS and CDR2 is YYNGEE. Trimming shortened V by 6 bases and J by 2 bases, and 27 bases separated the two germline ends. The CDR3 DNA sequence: TGTGCCAGCACCCTTAAAAACGTTCGTCTAGTAGTACCCTACGAGCAGTACTTC. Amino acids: CASTLKNVRLVVPYEQYF.

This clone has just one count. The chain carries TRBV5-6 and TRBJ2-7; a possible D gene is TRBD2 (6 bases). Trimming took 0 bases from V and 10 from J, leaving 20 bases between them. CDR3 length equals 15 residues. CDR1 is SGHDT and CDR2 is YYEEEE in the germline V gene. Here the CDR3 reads CASSLARDSQVPQYF. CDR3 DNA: TGTGCCAGCAGCTTGGCTAGGGACTCCCAGGTCCCTCAGTACTTC.

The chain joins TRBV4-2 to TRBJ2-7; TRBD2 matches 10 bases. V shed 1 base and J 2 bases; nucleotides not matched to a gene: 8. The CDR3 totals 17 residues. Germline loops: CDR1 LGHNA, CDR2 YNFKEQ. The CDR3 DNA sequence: TGTGCCAGCAGCCAAGGGGGGGGACTAGCGTTAACCTACGAGCAGTACTTC. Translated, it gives CASSQGGGLALTYEQYF.

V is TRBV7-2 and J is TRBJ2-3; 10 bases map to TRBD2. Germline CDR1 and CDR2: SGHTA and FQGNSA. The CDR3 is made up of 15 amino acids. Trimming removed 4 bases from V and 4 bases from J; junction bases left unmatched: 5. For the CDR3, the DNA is TGTGCCAGCAGCTCTAGCGGGAGTGCAGCAGATACGCAGTATTTT. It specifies CASSSSGSAADTQYF.

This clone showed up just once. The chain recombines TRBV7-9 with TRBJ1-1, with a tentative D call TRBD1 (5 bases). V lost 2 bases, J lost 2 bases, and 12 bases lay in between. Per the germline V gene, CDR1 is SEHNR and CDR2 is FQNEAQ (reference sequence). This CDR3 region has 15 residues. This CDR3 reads CASSLYWDANTEAFF. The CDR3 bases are TGTGCCAGCAGCTTATACTGGGACGCAAACACTGAAGCTTTCTTT.

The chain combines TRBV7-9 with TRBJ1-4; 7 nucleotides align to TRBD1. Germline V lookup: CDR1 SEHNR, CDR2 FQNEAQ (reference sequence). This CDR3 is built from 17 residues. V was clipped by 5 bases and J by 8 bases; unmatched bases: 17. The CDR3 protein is CASSLLTAGTVREKLFF. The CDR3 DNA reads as TGTGCCAGCAGCCTACTCACCGCCGGGACAGTAAGGGAAAAACTGTTTTTT. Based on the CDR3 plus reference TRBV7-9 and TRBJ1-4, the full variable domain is DTGVSQNPRHKITKRGQNVTFRCDPISEHNRLYWYRQTLGQGPEFLTYFQNEAQLEKSRLLSDRFSAERPKGSFSTLEIQRTEQGDSAMYLCASSLLTAGTVREKLFFGSGTQLSVL.

The CDR3 bases are TGTGCCAGCAGCGCCAGGGAAGTGGTGCGGGGGGGCGTCACAGATACGCAGTATTTT. As protein: CASSAREVVRGGVTDTQYF. This chain joins TRBV7-9 and TRBJ2-3; 9 bases match TRBD2. This CDR3 region has 19 residues. With V trimmed by 5 bases and J by 2 bases, 17 bases remained unmatched. From germline, CDR1 is SEHNR and CDR2 FQNEAQ (reference sequence).

CDR3 sequence: CASSLTSINEQFF. Written as DNA, the CDR3 is TGCGCCAGCAGCCTTACTAGCATCAATGAGCAGTTCTTC. The genes are TRBV4-1 and TRBJ2-1; D possibly corresponds to TRBD2 (6 bases). Germline assignment: CDR1 MGHRA and CDR2 YSYEKL. This CDR3 has 13 amino acids. V dropped 4 bases and J dropped 6 bases, with 10 bases sitting between them.

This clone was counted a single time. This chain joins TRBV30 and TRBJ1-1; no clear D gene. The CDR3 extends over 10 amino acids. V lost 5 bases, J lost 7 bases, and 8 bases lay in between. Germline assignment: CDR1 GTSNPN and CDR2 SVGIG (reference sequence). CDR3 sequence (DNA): TGTGCCTGGGCGGACTTTGAAGCTTTCTTT. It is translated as CAWADFEAFF. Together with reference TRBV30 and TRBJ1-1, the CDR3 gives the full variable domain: SQTIHQWPATLVQPVGSPLSLECTVEGTSNPNLYWYRQAAGRGLQLLFYSVGIGQISSEVPQNLSASRPQDRQFILSSKKLLLSDSGFYLCAWADFEAFFGQGTRLTVV.

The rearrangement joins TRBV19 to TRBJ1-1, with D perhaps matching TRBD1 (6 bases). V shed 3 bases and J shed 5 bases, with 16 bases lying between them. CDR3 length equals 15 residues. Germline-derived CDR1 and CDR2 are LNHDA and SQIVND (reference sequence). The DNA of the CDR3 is TGTGCCAGTAGTATCGCTACAGGGCTAGGTACTGAAGCTTTCTTT. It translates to CASSIATGLGTEAFF.

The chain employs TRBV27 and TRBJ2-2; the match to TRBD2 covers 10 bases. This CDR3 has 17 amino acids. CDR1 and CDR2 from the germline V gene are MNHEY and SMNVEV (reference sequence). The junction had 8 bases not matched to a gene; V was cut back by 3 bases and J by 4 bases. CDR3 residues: CASSLIPSGSATGELFF. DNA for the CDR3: TGTGCCAGCAGTTTGATTCCTAGCGGGAGTGCCACCGGGGAGCTGTTTTTT.

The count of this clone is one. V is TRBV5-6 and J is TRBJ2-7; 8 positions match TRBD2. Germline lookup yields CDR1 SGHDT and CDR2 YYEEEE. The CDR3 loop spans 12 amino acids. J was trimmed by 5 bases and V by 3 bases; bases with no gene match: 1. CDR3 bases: TGTGCCAGCAGCTGGACTAGCAACGAGCAGTACTTC. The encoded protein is CASSWTSNEQYF.

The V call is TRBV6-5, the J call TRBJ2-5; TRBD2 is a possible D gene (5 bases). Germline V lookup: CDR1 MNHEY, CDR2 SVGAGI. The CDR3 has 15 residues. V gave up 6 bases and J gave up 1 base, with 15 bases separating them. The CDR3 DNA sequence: TGTGCCAGCAGGCTGGAGGCCCTACCCCAAGAGACCCAGTACTTC. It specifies CASRLEALPQETQYF.

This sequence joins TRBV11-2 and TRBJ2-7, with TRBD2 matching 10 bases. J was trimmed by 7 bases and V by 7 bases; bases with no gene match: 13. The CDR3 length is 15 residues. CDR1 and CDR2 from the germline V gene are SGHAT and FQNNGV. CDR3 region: CASTVGASGSREQYF. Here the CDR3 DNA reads TGTGCCAGCACCGTAGGGGCTAGCGGGAGTCGGGAGCAGTACTTC.

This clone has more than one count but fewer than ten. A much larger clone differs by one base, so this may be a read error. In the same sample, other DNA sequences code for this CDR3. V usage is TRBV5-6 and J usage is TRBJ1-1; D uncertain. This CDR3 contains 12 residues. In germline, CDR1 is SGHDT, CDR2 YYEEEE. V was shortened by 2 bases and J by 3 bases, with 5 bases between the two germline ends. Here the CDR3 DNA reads TGTGCCAGCAGCTTAGGCGACACTGAAGCTTTCTTT. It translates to CASSLGDTEAFF.

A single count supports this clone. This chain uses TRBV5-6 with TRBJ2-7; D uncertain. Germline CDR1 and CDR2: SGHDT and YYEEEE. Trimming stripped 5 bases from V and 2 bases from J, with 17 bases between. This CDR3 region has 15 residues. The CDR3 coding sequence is TGTGCCAGCAGTTCGGTGTCGGACGTAGCCTACGAGCAGTACTTC. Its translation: CASSSVSDVAYEQYF.

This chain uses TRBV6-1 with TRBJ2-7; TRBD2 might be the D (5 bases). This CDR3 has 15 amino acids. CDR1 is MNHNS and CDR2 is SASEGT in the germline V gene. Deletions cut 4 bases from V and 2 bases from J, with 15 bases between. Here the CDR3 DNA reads TGTGCCAGCAGTGCGCCTAGAGGGAGCCCCTACGAGCAGTACTTC. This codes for CASSAPRGSPYEQYF.

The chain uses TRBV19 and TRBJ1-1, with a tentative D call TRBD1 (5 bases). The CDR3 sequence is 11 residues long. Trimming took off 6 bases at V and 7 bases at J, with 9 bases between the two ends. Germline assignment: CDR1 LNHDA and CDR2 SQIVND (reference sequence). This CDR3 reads CASSLGGEAFF. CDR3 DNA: TGTGCCAGTAGCCTTGGGGGTGAAGCTTTCTTT.

The DNA for the CDR3 is TGTGCCAGCAGTCTCAGGACAGGGGGCTACGAGCAGTACTTC. Translation gives CASSLRTGGYEQYF. This chain joins TRBV27 and TRBJ2-7; 10 bases align to TRBD1. CDR1 and CDR2 (germline): MNHEY, SMNVEV (reference sequence). The length of the CDR3 is 14 residues. With V trimmed by 5 bases and J by 3 bases, 4 bases remained unmatched.

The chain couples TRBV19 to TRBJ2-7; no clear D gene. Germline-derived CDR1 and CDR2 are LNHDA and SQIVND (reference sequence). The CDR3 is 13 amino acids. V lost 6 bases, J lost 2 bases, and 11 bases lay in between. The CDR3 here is CASSTSPPYEQYF. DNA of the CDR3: TGTGCCAGTAGCACTTCGCCCCCCTACGAGCAGTACTTC.

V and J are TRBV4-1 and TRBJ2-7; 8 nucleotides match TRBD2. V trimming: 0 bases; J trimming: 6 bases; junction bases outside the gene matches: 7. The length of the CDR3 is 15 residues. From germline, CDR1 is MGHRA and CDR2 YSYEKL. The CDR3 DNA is TGCGCCAGCAGCCAAGATCCCGGGACTAGGGGCGAGCAGTACTTC. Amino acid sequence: CASSQDPGTRGEQYF.

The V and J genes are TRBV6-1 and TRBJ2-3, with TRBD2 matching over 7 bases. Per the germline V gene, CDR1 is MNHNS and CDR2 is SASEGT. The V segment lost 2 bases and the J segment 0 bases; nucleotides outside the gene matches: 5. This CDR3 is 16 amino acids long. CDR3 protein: CASSETPSGSTDTQYF. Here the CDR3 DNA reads TGTGCCAGCAGTGAAACCCCTAGCGGAAGCACAGATACGCAGTATTTT.

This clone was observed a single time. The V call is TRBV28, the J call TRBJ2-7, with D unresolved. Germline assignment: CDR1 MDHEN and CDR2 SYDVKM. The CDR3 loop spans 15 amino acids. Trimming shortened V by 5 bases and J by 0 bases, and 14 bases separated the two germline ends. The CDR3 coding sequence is TGTGCCAGCAGTGCTCTGGTGCCCCCCTCCTACGAGCAGTACTTC. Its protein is CASSALVPPSYEQYF.

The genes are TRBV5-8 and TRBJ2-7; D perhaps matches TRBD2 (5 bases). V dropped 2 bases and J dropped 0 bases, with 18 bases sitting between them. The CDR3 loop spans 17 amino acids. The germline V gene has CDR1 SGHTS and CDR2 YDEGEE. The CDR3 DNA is TGTGCCAGCAGCTTCCCCTTGGATAGCGAGAGCTCCTACGAGCAGTACTTC. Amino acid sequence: CASSFPLDSESSYEQYF.

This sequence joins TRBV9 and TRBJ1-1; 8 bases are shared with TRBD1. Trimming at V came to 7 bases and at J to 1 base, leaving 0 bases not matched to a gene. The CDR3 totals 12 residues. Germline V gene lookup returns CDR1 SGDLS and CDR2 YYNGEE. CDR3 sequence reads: CASGTGNTEAFF. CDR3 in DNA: TGTGCCAGCGGGACAGGGAACACTGAAGCTTTCTTT.

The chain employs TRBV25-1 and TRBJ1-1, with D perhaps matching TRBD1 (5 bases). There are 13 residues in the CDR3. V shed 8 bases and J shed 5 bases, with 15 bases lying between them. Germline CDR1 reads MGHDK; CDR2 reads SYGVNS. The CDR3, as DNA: TGTGCCAGCGACACAGCGGGGGTGACTGAAGCTTTCTTT. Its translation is CASDTAGVTEAFF.

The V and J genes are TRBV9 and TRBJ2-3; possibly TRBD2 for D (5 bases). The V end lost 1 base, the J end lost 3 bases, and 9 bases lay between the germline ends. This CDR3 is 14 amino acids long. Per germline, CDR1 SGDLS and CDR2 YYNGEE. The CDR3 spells CASSVFGLTDTQYF. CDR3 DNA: TGTGCCAGCAGCGTATTCGGACTTACAGATACGCAGTATTTT.

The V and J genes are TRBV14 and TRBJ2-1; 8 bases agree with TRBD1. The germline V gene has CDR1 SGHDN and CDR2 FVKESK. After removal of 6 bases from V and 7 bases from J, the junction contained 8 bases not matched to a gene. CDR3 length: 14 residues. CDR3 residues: CASRGRGRSNEQFF. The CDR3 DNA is TGTGCCAGCAGGGGCAGGGGGCGTTCAAATGAGCAGTTCTTC.